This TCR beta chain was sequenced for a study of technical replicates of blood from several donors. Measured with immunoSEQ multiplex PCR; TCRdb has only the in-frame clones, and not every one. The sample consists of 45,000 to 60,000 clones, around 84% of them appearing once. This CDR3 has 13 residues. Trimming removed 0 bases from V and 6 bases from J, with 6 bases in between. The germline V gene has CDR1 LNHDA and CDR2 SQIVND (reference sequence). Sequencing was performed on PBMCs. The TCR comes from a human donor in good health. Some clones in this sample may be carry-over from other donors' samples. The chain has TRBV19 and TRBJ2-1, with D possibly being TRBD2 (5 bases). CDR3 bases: TGTGCCAGTAGTATAGATCGGGGCAATGAGCAGTTCTTC. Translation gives CASSIDRGNEQFF.